This TCR beta chain comes out of a study of cytomegalovirus exposure and HLA in healthy donors. Remarks on this clone: Its antigen is undetermined.

Study findings and constraints: In vitro checks showed that a few CMV-associated chains really do target CMV antigens.

CDR1 is MNHEY, CDR2 SMNVEV, per germline (reference sequence). The CDR3 sequence is 15 residues long. With V trimmed by 5 bases and J by 2 bases, 9 bases remained unmatched. The data were produced by immunoSEQ multiplex PCR, yet TCRdb's version contains in-frame clones alone and is incomplete. The repertoire holds roughly 52,000 clones, with 93% as singletons. This TCR derives from a woman aged 18-29 years in good health and CMV-seropositive. The sample taken for sequencing was PBMCs. V and J are TRBV27 and TRBJ2-7; 7 bases are a match to TRBD1. The CDR3 DNA sequence: TGTGCCAGCAGTCCCACCACCGGGACAGCCTACGAGCAGTACTTC. Amino acid sequence: CASSPTTGTAYEQYF.